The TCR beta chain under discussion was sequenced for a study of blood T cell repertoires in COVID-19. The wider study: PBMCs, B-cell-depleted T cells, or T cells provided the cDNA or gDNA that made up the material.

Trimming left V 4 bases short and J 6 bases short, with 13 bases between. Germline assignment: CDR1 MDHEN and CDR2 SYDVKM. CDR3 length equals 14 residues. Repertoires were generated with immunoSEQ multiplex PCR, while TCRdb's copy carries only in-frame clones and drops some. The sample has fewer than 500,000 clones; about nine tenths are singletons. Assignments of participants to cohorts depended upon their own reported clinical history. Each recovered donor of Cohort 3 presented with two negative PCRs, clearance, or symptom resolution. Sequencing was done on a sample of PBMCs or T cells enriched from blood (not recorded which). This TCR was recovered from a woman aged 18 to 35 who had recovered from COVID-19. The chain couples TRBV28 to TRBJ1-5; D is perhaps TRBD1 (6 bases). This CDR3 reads CASSSWTVTQPQHF. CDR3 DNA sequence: TGTGCCAGCAGTTCCTGGACAGTGACTCAGCCCCAGCATTTT.